This T cell receptor beta chain emerged from a study of T cells in Graves' hyperthyroidism and ophthalmopathy. Broader study findings: Among clonotypes expanded in thyroid above 0.001, most were also found in blood.

Blood was obtained at the first hyperthyroidism diagnosis, which preceded any ophthalmopathy symptoms. PBMCs were derived from 10 ml fresh peripheral blood. The germline V gene encodes CDR1 SGHNT and CDR2 YENEEA. After removal of 0 bases from V and 5 bases from J, the junction contained 3 bases not matched to a gene. The CDR3 consists of 14 residues. What was amplified from RNA transcripts were TCR beta CDR3 regions. HTBI primers drove first-round RT-PCR of the TCR CDR3. TCRdb reanalysed the multiplex PCR reads using MiXCR and keeps one entry per CDR3 protein. Counted here are a few hundred thousand distinct CDR3 sequences, approximately 12% occurring once; the ten biggest clones make up less than 25%. This clonotype occurred a few times. The antigen is undetermined. Without the conserved terminal phenylalanine or tryptophan, this CDR3 likely stems from a read error.

This chain links TRBV11-3 with TRBJ1-2; 7 bases are shared with TRBD1. Specimen: blood. The receptor's source is a man younger than 40 with Graves' hyperthyroidism that later progressed to Graves' ophthalmopathy. CDR3 residues: CASSLEGTDYGYTV. For the CDR3, the DNA is TGTGCCAGCAGCTTAGAAGGGACAGATTATGGCTACACCGTC.